This T cell receptor beta chain is from a study of T cell changes during pregnancy in multiple sclerosis. The table came from immunoSEQ multiplex PCR; TCRdb's copy has only in-frame clones and leaves some out. The sample lists 60,000 or so clones, 80% to 95% occurring once. The CDR3 loop spans 15 amino acids. Trimming took 3 bases from V and 0 from J, leaving 12 bases between them. Germline lookup yields CDR1 SEHNR and CDR2 FQNEAQ (reference sequence). Sequencing used peripheral blood, obtained in the first trimester of pregnancy. V usage is TRBV7-9 and J usage is TRBJ2-7; D is perhaps TRBD2 (5 bases). The receptor was derived from a female donor with multiple sclerosis, enrolled in a pregnancy study. DNA for the CDR3: TGTGCCAGCAGCTTGAAGGGAGAGCCCTCCTACGAGCAGTACTTC. Translated, it gives CASSLKGEPSYEQYF.